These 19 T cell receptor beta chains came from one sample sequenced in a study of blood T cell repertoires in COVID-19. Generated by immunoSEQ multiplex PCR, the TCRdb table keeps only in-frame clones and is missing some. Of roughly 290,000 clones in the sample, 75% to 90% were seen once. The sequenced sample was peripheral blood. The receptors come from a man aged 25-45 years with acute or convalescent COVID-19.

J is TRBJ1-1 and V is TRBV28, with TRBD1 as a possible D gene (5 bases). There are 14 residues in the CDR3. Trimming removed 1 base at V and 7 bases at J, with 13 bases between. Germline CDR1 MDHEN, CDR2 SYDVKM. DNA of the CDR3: TGTGCCAGCAGTTTATCAGGACAAGAATATGAAGCTTTCTTT. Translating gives CASSLSGQEYEAFF.

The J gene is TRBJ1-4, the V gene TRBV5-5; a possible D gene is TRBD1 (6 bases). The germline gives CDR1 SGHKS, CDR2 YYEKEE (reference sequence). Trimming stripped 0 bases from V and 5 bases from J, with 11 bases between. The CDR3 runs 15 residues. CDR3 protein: CASSLVPGQNEKLFF. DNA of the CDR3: TGTGCCAGCAGCTTGGTCCCAGGACAGAATGAAAAACTGTTTTTT.

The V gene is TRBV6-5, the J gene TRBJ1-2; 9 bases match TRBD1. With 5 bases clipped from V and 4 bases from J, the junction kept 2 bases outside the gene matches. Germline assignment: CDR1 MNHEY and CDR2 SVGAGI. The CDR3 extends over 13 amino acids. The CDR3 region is CASSKQGAYGYTF. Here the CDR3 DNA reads TGTGCCAGCAGTAAACAGGGGGCCTATGGCTACACCTTC.

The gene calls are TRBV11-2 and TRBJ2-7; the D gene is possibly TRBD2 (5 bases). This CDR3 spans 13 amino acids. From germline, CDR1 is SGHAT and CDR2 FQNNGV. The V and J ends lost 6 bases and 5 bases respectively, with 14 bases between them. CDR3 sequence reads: CASSTGPRDEQYF. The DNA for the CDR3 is TGTGCCAGCAGTACCGGACCGCGGGACGAGCAGTACTTC.

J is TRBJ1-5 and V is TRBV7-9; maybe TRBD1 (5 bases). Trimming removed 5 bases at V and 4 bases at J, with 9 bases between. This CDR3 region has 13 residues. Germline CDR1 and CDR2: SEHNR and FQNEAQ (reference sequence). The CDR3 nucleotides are TGTGCCAGCAGCGCCGGGGGAAATCAGCCCCAGCATTTT. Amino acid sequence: CASSAGGNQPQHF.

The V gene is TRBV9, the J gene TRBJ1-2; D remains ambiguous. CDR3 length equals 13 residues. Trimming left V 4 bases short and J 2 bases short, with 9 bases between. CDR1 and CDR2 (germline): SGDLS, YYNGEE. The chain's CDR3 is CASSQWANYGYTF. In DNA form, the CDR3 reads TGTGCCAGCAGCCAGTGGGCCAACTATGGCTACACCTTC.

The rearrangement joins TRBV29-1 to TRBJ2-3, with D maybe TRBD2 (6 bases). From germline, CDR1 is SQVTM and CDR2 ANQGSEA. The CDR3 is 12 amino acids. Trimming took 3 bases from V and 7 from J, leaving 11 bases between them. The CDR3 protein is CSVDLGRNTQYF. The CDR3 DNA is TGCAGCGTTGATCTGGGGAGGAATACGCAGTATTTT.

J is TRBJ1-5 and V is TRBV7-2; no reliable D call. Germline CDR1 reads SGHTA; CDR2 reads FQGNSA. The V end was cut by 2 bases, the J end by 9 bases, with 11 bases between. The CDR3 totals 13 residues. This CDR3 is CASSLSPDWPQHF. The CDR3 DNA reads TGTGCCAGCAGCTTATCACCGGACTGGCCCCAGCATTTT.

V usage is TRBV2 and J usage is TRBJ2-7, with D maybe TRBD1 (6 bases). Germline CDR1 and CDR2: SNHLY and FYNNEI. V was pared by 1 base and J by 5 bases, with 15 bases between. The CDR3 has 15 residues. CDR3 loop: CASSEVRTQGNEQYF. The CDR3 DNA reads TGTGCCAGCAGTGAAGTAAGGACCCAGGGGAACGAGCAGTACTTC.

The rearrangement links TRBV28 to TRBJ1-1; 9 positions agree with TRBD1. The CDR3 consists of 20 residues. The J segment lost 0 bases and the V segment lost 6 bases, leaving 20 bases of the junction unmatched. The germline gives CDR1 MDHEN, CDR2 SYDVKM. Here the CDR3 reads CASRPGQGLYTFSMNTEAFF. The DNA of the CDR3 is TGTGCCAGCAGGCCGGGACAGGGCCTTTACACTTTCTCCATGAACACTGAAGCTTTCTTT. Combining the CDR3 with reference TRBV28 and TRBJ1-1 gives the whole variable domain DVKVTQSSRYLVKRTGEKVFLECVQDMDHENMFWYRQDPGLGLRLIYFSYDVKMKEKGDIPEGYSVSREKKERFSLILESASTNQTSMYLCASRPGQGLYTFSMNTEAFFGQGTRLTVV.

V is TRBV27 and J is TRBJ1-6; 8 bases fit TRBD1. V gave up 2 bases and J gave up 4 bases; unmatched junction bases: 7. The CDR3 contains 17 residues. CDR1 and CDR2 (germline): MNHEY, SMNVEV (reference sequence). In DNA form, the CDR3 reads TGTGCCAGCAGTTTACGGGTCCGGACAGGGTATAATTCACCCCTCCACTTT. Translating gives CASSLRVRTGYNSPLHF.

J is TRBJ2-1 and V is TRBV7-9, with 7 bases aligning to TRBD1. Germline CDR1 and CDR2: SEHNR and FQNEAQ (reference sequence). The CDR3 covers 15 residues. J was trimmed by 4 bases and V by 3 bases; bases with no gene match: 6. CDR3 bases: TGTGCCAGCAGCTTCTCGGACAGGCTGTACAATGAGCAGTTCTTC. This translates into CASSFSDRLYNEQFF. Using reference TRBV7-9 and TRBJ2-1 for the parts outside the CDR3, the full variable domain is DTGVSQNPRHKITKRGQNVTFRCDPISEHNRLYWYRQTLGQGPEFLTYFQNEAQLEKSRLLSDRFSAERPKGSFSTLEIQRTEQGDSAMYLCASSFSDRLYNEQFFGPGTRLTVL.

As DNA, the CDR3 is TGCGCCAGCAGCTCGAACCGGTACGAGCAGTACTTC. This encodes CASSSNRYEQYF. This sequence joins TRBV5-1 and TRBJ2-7; D call uncertain. CDR1 SGHRS and CDR2 YFSETQ come from the germline V gene. Between the trimmed V and J ends, which lost 3 bases and 4 bases, there was a span of 8 bases. The CDR3 runs to 12 residues. Based on the CDR3 plus reference TRBV5-1 and TRBJ2-7, the full variable domain is KAGVTQTPRYLIKTRGQQVTLSCSPISGHRSVSWYQQTPGQGLQFLFEYFSETQRNKGNFPGRFSGRQFSNSRSEMNVSTLELGDSALYLCASSSNRYEQYFGPGTRLTVT.

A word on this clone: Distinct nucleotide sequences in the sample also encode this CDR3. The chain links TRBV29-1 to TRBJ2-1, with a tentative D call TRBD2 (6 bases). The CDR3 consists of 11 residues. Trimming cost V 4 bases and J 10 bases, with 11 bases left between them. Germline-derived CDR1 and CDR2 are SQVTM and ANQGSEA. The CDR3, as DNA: TGCAGCGTTGGGGGCGGGGACGAGCAGTTCTTC. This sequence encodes CSVGGGDEQFF.

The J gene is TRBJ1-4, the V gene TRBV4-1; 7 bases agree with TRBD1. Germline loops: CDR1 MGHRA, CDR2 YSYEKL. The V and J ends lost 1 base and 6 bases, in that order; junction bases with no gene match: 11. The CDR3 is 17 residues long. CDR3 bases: TGCGCCAGCAGCCAAGTCTGGCCCCGGGACAGCTATGAAAAACTGTTTTTT. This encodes CASSQVWPRDSYEKLFF.

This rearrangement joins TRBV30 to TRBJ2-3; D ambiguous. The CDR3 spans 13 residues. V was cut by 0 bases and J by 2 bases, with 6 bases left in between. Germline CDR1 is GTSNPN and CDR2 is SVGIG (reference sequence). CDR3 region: CAWSVENTDTQYF. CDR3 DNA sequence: TGTGCCTGGAGTGTGGAGAACACAGATACGCAGTATTTT.

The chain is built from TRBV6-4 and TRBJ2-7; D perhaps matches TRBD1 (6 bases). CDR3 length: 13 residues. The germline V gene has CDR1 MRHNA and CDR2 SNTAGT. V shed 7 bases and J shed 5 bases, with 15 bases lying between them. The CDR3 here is CASKSGEFHEQYF. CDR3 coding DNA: TGTGCCAGCAAGTCAGGGGAGTTCCACGAGCAGTACTTC.

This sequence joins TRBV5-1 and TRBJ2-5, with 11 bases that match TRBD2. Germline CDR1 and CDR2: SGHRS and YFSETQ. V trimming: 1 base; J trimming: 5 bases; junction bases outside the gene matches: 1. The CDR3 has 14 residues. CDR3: CASSLTSGSETQYF. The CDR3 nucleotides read TGCGCCAGCAGCTTGACTAGCGGGAGTGAGACCCAGTACTTC.

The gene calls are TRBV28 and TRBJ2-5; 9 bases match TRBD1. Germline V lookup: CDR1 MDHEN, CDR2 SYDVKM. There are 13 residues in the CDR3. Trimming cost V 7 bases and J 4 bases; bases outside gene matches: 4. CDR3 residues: CASTQTGGETQYF. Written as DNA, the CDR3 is TGTGCCAGCACCCAGACAGGGGGAGAGACCCAGTACTTC.